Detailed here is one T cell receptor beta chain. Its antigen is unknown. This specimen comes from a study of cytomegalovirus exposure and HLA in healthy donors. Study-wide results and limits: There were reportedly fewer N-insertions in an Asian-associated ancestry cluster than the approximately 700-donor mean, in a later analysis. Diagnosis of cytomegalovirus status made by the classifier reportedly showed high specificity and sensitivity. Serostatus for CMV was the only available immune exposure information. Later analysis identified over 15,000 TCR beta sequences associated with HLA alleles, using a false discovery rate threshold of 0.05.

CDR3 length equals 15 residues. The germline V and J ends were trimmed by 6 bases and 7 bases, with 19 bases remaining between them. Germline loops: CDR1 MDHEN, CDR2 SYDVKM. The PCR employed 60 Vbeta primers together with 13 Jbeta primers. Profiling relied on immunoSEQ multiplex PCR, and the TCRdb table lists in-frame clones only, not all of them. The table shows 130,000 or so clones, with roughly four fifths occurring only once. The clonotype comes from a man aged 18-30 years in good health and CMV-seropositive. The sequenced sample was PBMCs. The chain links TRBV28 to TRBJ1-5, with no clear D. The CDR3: CASSPLYTVDQPQHF. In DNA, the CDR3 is TGTGCCAGCAGCCCCCTCTACACAGTAGACCAGCCCCAGCATTTT.